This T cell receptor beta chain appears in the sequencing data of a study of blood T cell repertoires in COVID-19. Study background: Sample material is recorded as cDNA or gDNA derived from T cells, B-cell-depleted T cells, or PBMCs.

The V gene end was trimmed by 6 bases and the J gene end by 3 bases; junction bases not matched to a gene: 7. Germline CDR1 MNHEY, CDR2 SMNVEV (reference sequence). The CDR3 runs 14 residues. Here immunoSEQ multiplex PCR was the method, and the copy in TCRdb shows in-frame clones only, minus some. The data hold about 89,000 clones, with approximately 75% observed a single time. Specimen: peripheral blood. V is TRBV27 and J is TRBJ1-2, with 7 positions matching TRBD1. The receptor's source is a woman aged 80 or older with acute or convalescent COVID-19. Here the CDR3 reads CASSSLGGDYGYTF. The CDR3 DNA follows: TGTGCCAGCAGCTCACTAGGGGGCGACTATGGCTACACCTTC.